This TCR beta chain was found in a study of blood T cells in healthy people across ages. A sample-barcoded 5' primer and a J-beta primer mix were used in a second PCR of roughly 6 to 11 cycles. A single record per CDR3 protein comes from TCRdb applying MiXCR to the 5' RACE reads. This table has around 900,000 distinct CDR3 sequences, 51% appearing once. The sequenced sample consisted of blood. The receptor comes from a woman aged 55-69 years in good health.

CDR3 in amino acids: CASRSGTGDEQYF. The CDR3 DNA reads TGTGCCAGCAGATCCGGGACAGGCGATGAGCAGTACTTC. The chain employs TRBV12-3 or TRBV12-4 and TRBJ2-5; 8 bases agree with TRBD1. The V and J ends lost 6 bases and 11 bases, in that order; junction bases with no gene match: 11. This CDR3 contains 13 residues.